Listed here are 18 T cell receptor beta chains from one sample, sequenced in a study of T cells in Graves' hyperthyroidism and ophthalmopathy. What was amplified from RNA transcripts were TCR beta CDR3 regions. Initially, a first-round RT-PCR of the TCR CDR3 employed the HTBI primer set. TCRdb processed the multiplex PCR reads anew with MiXCR; each CDR3 protein has one entry. The sample has fewer than 350,000 distinct CDR3 sequences; about a sixth are singletons. The sample was blood. Receptors were obtained from a woman in her 40s with Graves' ophthalmopathy.

DNA of the CDR3: TGTGCCAGCAGCGAGATTCGGGGGGCGCATGGCTACACCTTC. Translating gives CASSEIRGAHGYTF. V is TRBV3-1 and J is TRBJ1-2, with D possibly matching TRBD1 (6 bases). The CDR3 spans 14 residues. Trimming pared 5 bases from V and 6 bases from J, leaving 16 bases between. Germline CDR1 reads LGHDT; CDR2 reads YNNKEL (reference sequence).

In its sample, this clonotype was seen many times. The rearrangement uses TRBV24-1 and TRBJ2-7, with 7 nucleotides matching TRBD2. Germline CDR1 KGHDR, CDR2 SFDVKD. This CDR3 has 13 residues. Trimming removed 4 bases from V and 6 bases from J; junction bases left unmatched: 5. CDR3 in DNA: TGTGCCACCAGTGACCCGGGACTACGCGAGCAGTACTTC. It specifies CATSDPGLREQYF.

This rearrangement joins TRBV11-2 to TRBJ2-7; a possible D gene is TRBD2 (5 bases). Looked up from germline, CDR1 is SGHAT and CDR2 is FQNNGV. The CDR3 spans 15 residues. Deletions cut 6 bases from V and 3 bases from J, with 18 bases between. CDR3 protein: CASRGVDSILYEQYF. In nucleotides, the CDR3 is TGTGCCAGCAGGGGAGTGGACTCCATCCTCTACGAGCAGTACTTC.

The chain couples TRBV19 to TRBJ1-1; tentatively, D is TRBD1 (5 bases). Germline V gene lookup returns CDR1 LNHDA and CDR2 SQIVND (reference sequence). The V end lost 6 bases, the J end lost 1 base, and 15 bases lay between the germline ends. The CDR3 is made up of 15 amino acids. CDR3 sequence (DNA): TGTGCCAGTAGCTTAGTTGGGACGGAGAACACTGAAGCTTTCTTT. Amino acid sequence: CASSLVGTENTEAFF. The complete variable domain, with remaining parts taken from reference TRBV19 and TRBJ1-1, reads DGGITQSPKYLFRKEGQNVTLSCEQNLNHDAMYWYRQDPGQGLRLIYYSQIVNDFQKGDIAEGYSVSREKKESFPLTVTSAQKNPTAFYLCASSLVGTENTEAFFGQGTRLTVV.

This clonotype has at least ten counts. The rearrangement links TRBV28 to TRBJ2-7; maybe TRBD2 (5 bases). Germline V CDR1 and CDR2: MDHEN, SYDVKM. Between the trimmed V and J ends, which lost 6 bases and 4 bases, there was a span of 16 bases. There are 14 residues in the CDR3. The CDR3 coding sequence is TGTGCCAGCAGAGACAACGGACTTACATACGAGCAGTACTTC. Amino acids: CASRDNGLTYEQYF.

This clonotype was seen at least ten times. The chain employs TRBV7-2 and TRBJ2-5; D remains unclear. The germline V and J ends were trimmed by 1 base and 4 bases, with 4 bases remaining between them. CDR3 length equals 12 residues. In germline, CDR1 is SGHTA, CDR2 FQGNSA. CDR3 in DNA: TGTGCCAGCAGCTTAGGTCGAGAGACCCAGTACTTC. This encodes CASSLGRETQYF.

At least ten counts were recorded for this clonotype. This clone may be a read error of a much larger clone one base away. The chain combines TRBV6-1 with TRBJ1-2, with D uncertain. CDR1 MNHNS and CDR2 SASEGT come from the germline V gene. This CDR3 is built from 12 residues. Trimming cost V 11 bases and J 3 bases, with 13 bases left between them. The CDR3 region is CAGTTGYYGYTF. The DNA of the CDR3 is TGTGCCGGCACCACGGGGTACTATGGCTACACCTTC.

The table lists this clonotype with many counts. The V call is TRBV12-3 or TRBV12-4, the J call TRBJ1-1, with TRBD1 identical over 9 bases. Trimming at V came to 3 bases and at J to 5 bases, leaving 4 bases not matched to a gene. This CDR3 is built from 14 residues. The CDR3 region is CASSFGTGLTEAFF. As DNA, the CDR3 is TGTGCCAGCAGTTTCGGGACAGGGCTGACTGAAGCTTTCTTT.

The V gene is TRBV27, the J gene TRBJ1-5; TRBD1 might be the D (5 bases). Germline assignment: CDR1 MNHEY and CDR2 SMNVEV (reference sequence). This CDR3 has 12 residues. Between the trimmed V and J ends, which lost 7 bases and 7 bases, there was a span of 11 bases. The CDR3 protein is CASIIREQPQHF. The CDR3, as DNA: TGTGCCAGCATCATCAGGGAACAGCCCCAGCATTTT.

In its sample, this clonotype was seen many times. This chain uses TRBV19 with TRBJ1-2; 7 positions agree with TRBD1. The CDR3 sequence is 14 residues long. The germline V gene encodes CDR1 LNHDA and CDR2 SQIVND (reference sequence). Trimming removed 5 bases from V and 8 bases from J; junction bases left unmatched: 11. CDR3 amino acids: CASSVGTALGGYTF. For the CDR3, the DNA is TGTGCCAGTAGTGTCGGGACAGCCCTCGGGGGCTACACCTTC. Using reference TRBV19 and TRBJ1-2 for the parts outside the CDR3, the full variable domain is DGGITQSPKYLFRKEGQNVTLSCEQNLNHDAMYWYRQDPGQGLRLIYYSQIVNDFQKGDIAEGYSVSREKKESFPLTVTSAQKNPTAFYLCASSVGTALGGYTFGSGTRLTVV.

This clonotype was seen ten or more times. The chain is built from TRBV28 and TRBJ2-2; 8 bases agree with TRBD1. The germline CDR1 and CDR2 sequences are MDHEN and SYDVKM. V shed 6 bases, J shed 5 bases, and the junction held 11 bases outside the gene matches. The CDR3 is made up of 16 amino acids. The CDR3 spells CASSYHDRGITGELFF. CDR3 coding DNA: TGTGCCAGCAGCTATCACGACAGGGGAATAACCGGGGAGCTGTTTTTT.

This clonotype has ten or more counts. The chain combines TRBV4-2 with TRBJ1-2, with 9 bases aligning to TRBD1. This CDR3 is 16 amino acids long. Germline CDR1 and CDR2: LGHNA and YNFKEQ. J gave up 2 bases and V 4 bases, and 8 bases lay outside the gene matches. This CDR3 is CASSRKPGTGNYGYTF. DNA for the CDR3: TGTGCCAGCAGCCGAAAACCAGGGACAGGGAACTATGGCTACACCTTC.

Many counts were recorded for this clonotype. This chain uses TRBV2 with TRBJ1-5; possibly TRBD1 for D (5 bases). CDR3 size: 16 residues. The V end was cut by 4 bases, the J end by 3 bases, with 16 bases between. In germline, CDR1 is SNHLY, CDR2 FYNNEI. The CDR3 here is CASSVARGPVNQPQHF. The CDR3, as DNA: TGTGCCAGCAGTGTTGCCCGGGGCCCAGTCAATCAGCCCCAGCATTTT.

In this sample, this clonotype turned up many times. The chain recombines TRBV6-5 with TRBJ2-7, with 9 bases that match TRBD1. Germline V lookup: CDR1 MNHEY, CDR2 SVGAGI. The CDR3 totals 16 residues. V gave up 0 bases and J gave up 1 base; unmatched junction bases: 4. This CDR3 reads CASSYSRTGVSYEQYF. CDR3 coding DNA: TGTGCCAGCAGTTACTCGAGGACAGGGGTATCCTACGAGCAGTACTTC.

Worth noting for this clonotype: A much larger clonotype is one base distant, so this may be a read error. V is TRBV9 and J is TRBJ2-2, with a weak D call TRBD2 (6 bases). The CDR3 has 18 amino acids. Germline lookup yields CDR1 SGDLS and CDR2 YYNGEE. CDR3 region: CASRVDGRGGTNTGELFF. Written as DNA, the CDR3 is TGTGCCAGCAGAGTAGATGGGCGGGGAGGTACGAACACCGGGGAGCTGTTTTTT.

The sample holds many counts of this clonotype. The genes are TRBV24-1 and TRBJ1-2, with a tentative D call TRBD1 (6 bases). Per germline, CDR1 KGHDR and CDR2 SFDVKD. The CDR3 has 14 residues. Trimming took off 4 bases at V and 4 bases at J, with 12 bases between the two ends. In DNA, the CDR3 is TGTGCCACCAGTGACTGGGACACCGGCTATGGCTACACCTTC. This encodes CATSDWDTGYGYTF.

This clonotype appeared a few times. CDR3 bases: TGCAGCGTTGAAGCCCAAAGGGGGAAGAAACAGGGGGCTAACTACGAGCAGTACTTC. Translated: CSVEAQRGKKQGANYEQYF. This chain uses TRBV29-1 with TRBJ2-7; TRBD1 matches 9 bases. Germline V lookup: CDR1 SQVTM, CDR2 ANQGSEA. The CDR3 length is 19 residues. The V segment lost 1 base and the J segment 3 bases; nucleotides outside the gene matches: 19.

This clonotype has at least ten counts. The V and J genes are TRBV6-1 and TRBJ2-4; no clear D. The CDR3 is made up of 12 amino acids. The V end lost 3 bases, the J end lost 6 bases, and 6 bases lay between the germline ends. Per the germline V gene, CDR1 is MNHNS and CDR2 is SASEGT. The CDR3 sequence is CASSDGINIQYF. CDR3 in DNA: TGTGCCAGCAGTGACGGTATAAACATTCAGTACTTC.